These 29 T cell receptor beta chains were sequenced from one sample in a study of blood T cell repertoires in COVID-19. Only in-frame clones appear in the TCRdb table, and some are missing; sequencing was by immunoSEQ multiplex PCR. The repertoire includes 180,000 or so clones, around 80% of them detected once, and around 7% sits in the top ten. The sequenced sample consisted of peripheral blood. The receptor source for this set is a woman aged 40-49 years with COVID-19, enrolled during active disease.

The chain uses TRBV7-9 and TRBJ2-7, with TRBD1 as a possible D gene (6 bases). Per germline, CDR1 SEHNR and CDR2 FQNEAQ (reference sequence). Deletions cut 1 base from V and 6 bases from J, with 13 bases between. The CDR3 totals 14 residues. This chain's CDR3 is CASSLVQGPSEQYF. The CDR3 bases are TGTGCCAGCAGCTTAGTCCAGGGGCCTAGCGAGCAGTACTTC.

The chain links TRBV5-1 to TRBJ1-2; TRBD1 is a possible D gene (5 bases). The CDR3 length is 13 residues. Trimming stripped 4 bases from V and 3 bases from J, with 10 bases between. CDR1 and CDR2 (germline): SGHRS, YFSETQ. CDR3 amino acids: CASSKDTYYGYTF. DNA for the CDR3: TGCGCCAGCAGCAAGGACACCTACTATGGCTACACCTTC.

V gene TRBV27 combines with J gene TRBJ2-4, with D uncertain. Germline V CDR1 and CDR2: MNHEY, SMNVEV (reference sequence). V lost 5 bases and J lost 0, with 2 bases in between. The CDR3 sequence is 12 residues long. The CDR3 DNA reads TGTGCCAGCAGTCTAGCCAAAAACATTCAGTACTTC. Protein sequence: CASSLAKNIQYF.

The chain has TRBV27 and TRBJ1-2; D possibly corresponds to TRBD1 (5 bases). From germline, CDR1 is MNHEY and CDR2 SMNVEV (reference sequence). V shed 0 bases and J shed 4 bases, with 12 bases lying between them. CDR3 length: 15 residues. The CDR3 loop is CASSLSEGYGYGYTF. CDR3 sequence (DNA): TGTGCCAGCAGTTTATCGGAGGGGTATGGCTATGGCTACACCTTC.

J is TRBJ1-4 and V is TRBV28; the match to TRBD1 covers 7 bases. The V and J ends lost 5 bases and 8 bases, in that order; junction bases with no gene match: 14. The CDR3 consists of 16 residues. Germline lookup yields CDR1 MDHEN and CDR2 SYDVKM. CDR3 sequence (DNA): TGTGCCAGCAGTCTCACCCAGGGGGGTCGGTGGGAAAAACTGTTTTTT. It is translated as CASSLTQGGRWEKLFF.

The chain uses TRBV7-8 and TRBJ2-5; 7 bases are shared with TRBD1. The germline V gene has CDR1 SGHVS and CDR2 FQNEAQ. CDR3 size: 13 residues. Losses at the gene ends were 5 bases for V and 4 bases for J; bases not matched to a gene: 4. The CDR3 sequence is CASSPRQGETQYF. In DNA, the CDR3 is TGTGCCAGCAGCCCCAGACAGGGAGAGACCCAGTACTTC.

J is TRBJ2-2 and V is TRBV6-5, with 9 bases fitting TRBD2. The CDR3 extends over 15 amino acids. Per the germline V gene, CDR1 is MNHEY and CDR2 is SVGAGI. Germline trimming cut 2 bases from V and 5 bases from J; bases unmatched to any gene: 3. In DNA form, the CDR3 reads TGTGCCAGCAGTTACCTAGCGGGACCGACCGGGGAGCTGTTTTTT. Its translation is CASSYLAGPTGELFF.

The chain carries TRBV21-1 and TRBJ2-6; the listed D gene, TRBD2, was not tested against the DNA. TRBV21-1 is deemed a pseudogene. This CDR3 spans 17 amino acids. Here the CDR3 reads CATTPRWRPSGANVLTF. The CDR3 nucleotides are TGTGCCACCACACCCAGGTGGAGGCCGTCCGGGGCCAACGTCCTGACTTTC.

The chain is built from TRBV6-5 and TRBJ2-7, with 7 bases fitting TRBD1. The CDR3 runs 15 residues. V trimming: 6 bases; J trimming: 5 bases; junction bases outside the gene matches: 13. Germline V lookup: CDR1 MNHEY, CDR2 SVGAGI. The DNA of the CDR3 is TGTGCCAGCAGCCGCCGGACAGGCCAGGGAGACGAGCAGTACTTC. Protein product: CASSRRTGQGDEQYF.

This clone was counted a single time. The same CDR3 arises from other DNA sequences in this sample as well. The V gene is TRBV9, the J gene TRBJ1-1; D possibly corresponds to TRBD1 (5 bases). CDR1 and CDR2 from the germline V gene are SGDLS and YYNGEE. V lost 2 bases, J lost 2 bases, and 7 bases lay in between. The CDR3 length is 13 residues. The CDR3: CASSVDSNTEAFF. In DNA, the CDR3 is TGTGCCAGCAGCGTTGACAGTAACACTGAAGCTTTCTTT. Supplemented by reference TRBV9 and TRBJ1-1, the full variable domain reads DSGVTQTPKHLITATGQRVTLRCSPRSGDLSVYWYQQSLDQGLQFLIQYYNGEERAKGNILERFSAQQFPDLHSELNLSSLELGDSALYFCASSVDSNTEAFFGQGTRLTVV.

The chain has TRBV24-1 and TRBJ1-2; tentatively, D is TRBD1 (6 bases). The germline V gene has CDR1 KGHDR and CDR2 SFDVKD. The CDR3 contains 14 residues. V lost 2 bases and J 4 bases, leaving 10 bases between the germline ends. In DNA, the CDR3 is TGTGCCACCAGTGATTCCGGGACACCCTATGGCTACACCTTC. Encoded protein: CATSDSGTPYGYTF.

This clone has just one count. CDR3 sequence reads: CASSLRSSGTYEQYF. The CDR3 nucleotides read TGTGCCAGCAGCTTAAGGTCTAGCGGAACCTACGAGCAGTACTTC. The rearrangement uses TRBV7-9 and TRBJ2-7; 7 nucleotides line up with TRBD2. Looked up from germline, CDR1 is SEHNR and CDR2 is FQNEAQ (reference sequence). The CDR3 sequence is 15 residues long. V shed 2 bases and J 2 bases; nucleotides not matched to a gene: 6.

The J gene is TRBJ2-5, the V gene TRBV28; 7 bases match TRBD2. The V segment lost 4 bases and the J segment 7 bases; nucleotides outside the gene matches: 15. The CDR3 is 16 residues long. Looked up from germline, CDR1 is MDHEN and CDR2 is SYDVKM. The CDR3 loop is CASSSTSATSVGTQYF. The CDR3 region has the DNA TGTGCCAGCAGTTCTACTAGCGCCACGTCGGTAGGGACCCAGTACTTC.

The chain uses TRBV19 and TRBJ1-1; D is unresolved. V was clipped by 6 bases and J by 0 bases, with 11 bases between them. Germline V CDR1 and CDR2: LNHDA, SQIVND (reference sequence). The CDR3 runs 14 residues. CDR3 in amino acids: CASRYQIMNTEAFF. CDR3 sequence (DNA): TGTGCCAGTAGGTACCAGATCATGAACACTGAAGCTTTCTTT.

This chain uses TRBV9 with TRBJ2-5; TRBD2 aligns across 10 bases. J gave up 5 bases and V 3 bases, and 7 bases lay outside the gene matches. This CDR3 has 15 residues. Germline lookup yields CDR1 SGDLS and CDR2 YYNGEE. CDR3 residues: CASSGPSGSRETQYF. The DNA of the CDR3 is TGTGCCAGCAGCGGCCCTAGCGGGAGCCGGGAGACCCAGTACTTC.

This chain links TRBV27 with TRBJ1-1; no clear D gene. CDR1 and CDR2 from the germline V gene are MNHEY and SMNVEV (reference sequence). V was cut by 4 bases and J by 2 bases, with 8 bases left in between. CDR3 size: 13 residues. The CDR3 sequence is CASSSRTNTEAFF. The CDR3, as DNA: TGTGCCAGCAGTTCTCGAACTAACACTGAAGCTTTCTTT.

The chain combines TRBV5-1 with TRBJ2-7; 13 bases are a match to TRBD2. The germline CDR1 and CDR2 sequences are SGHRS and YFSETQ. The CDR3 covers 15 residues. V lost 5 bases and J lost 2; bases outside the gene matches: 4. The CDR3 DNA is TGCGCCAGCAGTTCGGGACTAGCGGGACCCTACGAGCAGTACTTC. Translated, it gives CASSSGLAGPYEQYF. The full variable domain, with the rest looked up from reference TRBV5-1 and TRBJ2-7, is KAGVTQTPRYLIKTRGQQVTLSCSPISGHRSVSWYQQTPGQGLQFLFEYFSETQRNKGNFPGRFSGRQFSNSRSEMNVSTLELGDSALYLCASSSGLAGPYEQYFGPGTRLTVT.

The chain combines TRBV12-3 or TRBV12-4 with TRBJ1-2, with D perhaps matching TRBD1 (5 bases). Deletions cut 3 bases from V and 3 bases from J, with 8 bases between. The CDR3 has 13 amino acids. CDR3 sequence reads: CASSLRGYYGYTF. Here the CDR3 DNA reads TGTGCCAGCAGTTTGCGGGGCTACTATGGCTACACCTTC.

A few counts support this clone. The chain carries TRBV19 and TRBJ1-5; 9 bases agree with TRBD1. The CDR3 contains 14 residues. With V trimmed by 6 bases and J by 7 bases, 7 bases remained unmatched. The germline gives CDR1 LNHDA, CDR2 SQIVND (reference sequence). CDR3 in DNA: TGTGCCAGTAGGACGGACAGGGGTTTGCAGCCCCAGCATTTT. Protein sequence: CASRTDRGLQPQHF.

This clone was recorded only once. The chain has TRBV4-1 and TRBJ2-7, with TRBD2 matching 9 bases. CDR1 MGHRA and CDR2 YSYEKL come from the germline V gene. The CDR3 totals 14 residues. Trimming removed 4 bases from V and 4 bases from J; junction bases left unmatched: 5. CDR3 sequence reads: CASSRLAATYEQYF. In nucleotides, the CDR3 is TGCGCCAGCAGCCGACTAGCGGCTACATACGAGCAGTACTTC.

This chain connects TRBV5-1 to TRBJ1-1; weak D call: TRBD1 (5 bases). The CDR3 loop spans 14 amino acids. The germline V and J ends were trimmed by 0 bases and 5 bases, with 11 bases remaining between them. Germline CDR1 reads SGHRS; CDR2 reads YFSETQ. The DNA of the CDR3 is TGCGCCAGCAGCTTGGGGGTCGGGGGAACTGAAGCTTTCTTT. Translation gives CASSLGVGGTEAFF.

The genes are TRBV5-5 and TRBJ1-5; D is ambiguous. Germline loops: CDR1 SGHKS, CDR2 YYEKEE (reference sequence). This CDR3 spans 15 amino acids. V was cut by 2 bases and J by 4 bases, with 13 bases left in between. CDR3 nucleotide sequence: TGTGCCAGCAGCTTTGGGTCAGGCGCTAATCAGCCCCAGCATTTT. Translated, it gives CASSFGSGANQPQHF.

The chain recombines TRBV19 with TRBJ2-7; a weak D match, TRBD2 (6 bases). This CDR3 contains 12 residues. V dropped 3 bases and J dropped 6 bases, with 9 bases sitting between them. The germline V gene has CDR1 LNHDA and CDR2 SQIVND (reference sequence). The CDR3 region is CASSMGTPEQYF. CDR3 in DNA: TGTGCCAGTAGTATGGGGACTCCCGAGCAGTACTTC.

The chain is built from TRBV4-2 and TRBJ2-5, with a possible D match to TRBD1 (5 bases). The CDR3 is 16 residues long. Germline V gene sequence: CDR1 LGHNA, CDR2 YNFKEQ. Deletions cut 0 bases from V and 7 bases from J, with 18 bases between. DNA of the CDR3: TGTGCCAGCAGCCAAGATATAGGGGTCCTTAAAGGGACCCAGTACTTC. It is translated as CASSQDIGVLKGTQYF.

This clone came up once. The CDR3: CATSDPSGGDYNEQFF. CDR3 nucleotide sequence: TGTGCCACCAGTGATCCCAGCGGGGGGGACTACAATGAGCAGTTCTTC. V is TRBV24-1 and J is TRBJ2-1; 10 bases align to TRBD2. The CDR3 has 16 residues. J gave up 3 bases and V 3 bases, and 4 bases lay outside the gene matches. In germline, CDR1 is KGHDR, CDR2 SFDVKD.

This chain connects TRBV6-6 to TRBJ2-1; 8 bases agree with TRBD1. This CDR3 contains 13 residues. V shed 10 bases, J shed 9 bases, and the junction held 11 bases outside the gene matches. Germline V gene lookup returns CDR1 MNHNY and CDR2 SVGAGI (reference sequence). In DNA, the CDR3 is TGTGCCATCAGGGACAGGATATTCAGTGAGCAGTTCTTC. Translated, it gives CAIRDRIFSEQFF.

This chain connects TRBV11-2 to TRBJ1-5, with a possible D match to TRBD1 (5 bases). Germline lookup yields CDR1 SGHAT and CDR2 FQNNGV. This CDR3 is built from 14 residues. Trimming removed 1 base from V and 4 bases from J, with 8 bases in between. CDR3 DNA: TGTGCCAGCAGCTTAGTGGGGGGGAATCAGCCCCAGCATTTT. It yields the protein CASSLVGGNQPQHF. Looking up the rest from reference TRBV11-2 and TRBJ1-5 gives the full variable domain: EAGVAQSPRYKIIEKRQSVAFWCNPISGHATLYWYQQILGQGPKLLIQFQNNGVVDDSQLPKDRFSAERLKGVDSTLKIQPAKLEDSAVYLCASSLVGGNQPQHFGDGTRLSIL.

This rearrangement joins TRBV11-2 to TRBJ1-2; D is unresolved. This CDR3 has 15 amino acids. Trimming shortened V by 4 bases and J by 4 bases, and 16 bases separated the two germline ends. Per germline, CDR1 SGHAT and CDR2 FQNNGV. CDR3 region: CASSSPRPTSYGYTF. DNA of the CDR3: TGTGCCAGCAGCTCCCCGCGGCCTACTAGCTATGGCTACACCTTC.

This chain uses TRBV5-4 with TRBJ2-7; 14 bases are shared with TRBD2. The CDR3 totals 17 residues. Germline values: CDR1 SGHNT, CDR2 YYREEE (reference sequence). V shed 5 bases and J 6 bases; nucleotides not matched to a gene: 13. The CDR3 sequence: CASSSPGTSGRLGEQYF. CDR3 in DNA: TGTGCCAGCAGTTCCCCCGGGACTAGCGGGAGACTGGGCGAGCAGTACTTC.